The 9 T cell receptor beta chains below all came from one sample that was sequenced in a study of blood T cell repertoires in COVID-19. Clones were read by immunoSEQ multiplex PCR, and TCRdb kept only the in-frame ones, dropping some. This sample has around 98,000 clones, with roughly 82% found just once. Sequenced sample: peripheral blood. The receptors were gathered from a man in his sixties or seventies with active or convalescent COVID-19.

DNA of the CDR3: TGTGCCAGCAGCTTGGAACTGCAGGGAGGGATCTCCTACGAGCAGTACTTC. It is translated as CASSLELQGGISYEQYF. The rearrangement uses TRBV11-3 and TRBJ2-7; 7 positions agree with TRBD2. The germline V gene has CDR1 SGHNT and CDR2 YENEEA. V shed 3 bases, J shed 0 bases, and the junction held 11 bases outside the gene matches. The CDR3 extends over 17 amino acids.

The J gene is TRBJ2-1, the V gene TRBV5-1; tentatively, D is TRBD1 (5 bases). Trimming removed 0 bases from V and 7 bases from J, with 11 bases in between. Germline assignment: CDR1 SGHRS and CDR2 YFSETQ. The CDR3 has 14 amino acids. CDR3 coding DNA: TGCGCCAGCAGCTTGGGACAGATTTCGAATGAGCAGTTCTTC. This translates into CASSLGQISNEQFF.

As to this clone: A junction end diverges from the germline sequence, so it may reflect a read error. This sequence joins TRBV10-3 and TRBJ2-7, with a tentative D call TRBD1 (8 bases). Looked up from germline, CDR1 is ENHRY and CDR2 is SYGVKD. The CDR3 is made up of 17 amino acids. The CDR3 loop reads CAINAGGGSGASDEQYF. As DNA, the CDR3 is TGTGCCATCAACGCAGGGGGCGGCAGCGGGGCCTCCGACGAGCAGTACTTC.

This clone was recorded once. The J gene is TRBJ1-2, the V gene TRBV6-5; D not certain. This CDR3 has 13 amino acids. CDR1 MNHEY and CDR2 SVGAGI come from the germline V gene. V was shortened by 5 bases and J by 5 bases, with 12 bases between the two germline ends. The CDR3 bases are TGTGCCAGCAGTAACCCTCGGGGATATGGCTACACCTTC. Translation gives CASSNPRGYGYTF.

This clone was seen a single time. V usage is TRBV6-5 and J usage is TRBJ2-7; D gene unclear. Trimming stripped 0 bases from V and 5 bases from J, with 8 bases between. The germline CDR1 and CDR2 sequences are MNHEY and SVGAGI. The CDR3 has 13 amino acids. CDR3 nucleotide sequence: TGTGCCAGCAGTTACTCGAGGTTAAACGAGCAGTACTTC. This encodes CASSYSRLNEQYF.

V usage is TRBV10-2 and J usage is TRBJ2-3; D is possibly TRBD2 (5 bases). The CDR3 loop spans 16 amino acids. Germline V gene sequence: CDR1 WSHSY, CDR2 SAAADI. V was pared by 6 bases and J by 2 bases, with 18 bases between. CDR3 region: CASSPQEGSATDTQYF. DNA of the CDR3: TGCGCCAGCAGCCCGCAGGAAGGGAGCGCCACAGATACGCAGTATTTT.

The CDR3 loop is CASSGGTSGGAGEQFF. The CDR3 nucleotides read TGTGCCAGCAGCGGCGGGACTAGCGGGGGGGCGGGTGAGCAGTTCTTC. The V gene is TRBV7-8, the J gene TRBJ2-1; 16 positions agree with TRBD2. This CDR3 has 16 residues. The germline V gene encodes CDR1 SGHVS and CDR2 FQNEAQ. With V trimmed by 5 bases and J by 9 bases, 7 bases remained unmatched.

The chain is built from TRBV19 and TRBJ2-7, with D perhaps matching TRBD2 (5 bases). This CDR3 has 14 amino acids. Per germline, CDR1 LNHDA and CDR2 SQIVND (reference sequence). The V and J ends lost 6 bases and 1 base respectively, with 13 bases between them. The CDR3 here is CASSSARGSYEQYF. CDR3 bases: TGTGCCAGTAGCTCAGCCCGGGGATCCTACGAGCAGTACTTC.

The genes are TRBV7-2 and TRBJ1-3; D is possibly TRBD1 (6 bases). V was trimmed by 1 base and J by 4 bases, leaving 8 bases between them. The germline V gene has CDR1 SGHTA and CDR2 FQGNSA. This CDR3 is built from 14 residues. The CDR3 loop is CASSLVRGGNTIYF. For the CDR3, the DNA is TGTGCCAGCAGCTTAGTCAGGGGAGGAAACACCATATATTTT.